Shown below are 10 T cell receptor beta chains from a single sample sequenced in a study of graft-versus-host responses after intestinal transplantation. Sequencing used immunoSEQ multiplex PCR; TCRdb keeps in-frame clones, though not all of them. The sample carries some 70,000 clones, around 90% recorded once. The sample in question was bone marrow, obtained approximately 100 weeks after intestinal transplantation. The receptor source for this set is a human patient who received an intestinal transplant, so some T cells may come from the graft donor.

This clone was picked up one time. The chain couples TRBV6-1 to TRBJ2-2; D possibly corresponds to TRBD2 (7 bases). The V gene lost 3 bases and the J gene lost 5 bases, with 19 bases spanning the gap. The CDR3 length is 17 residues. Looked up from germline, CDR1 is MNHNS and CDR2 is SASEGT. CDR3 region: CASSEFGGADTTGELFF. In DNA form, the CDR3 reads TGTGCCAGCAGTGAGTTTGGGGGGGCCGATACAACCGGGGAGCTGTTTTTT.

The chain is built from TRBV4-1 and TRBJ1-2; the match to TRBD1 covers 8 bases. The CDR3 runs to 14 residues. Germline loops: CDR1 MGHRA, CDR2 YSYEKL. Germline trimming cut 4 bases from V and 2 bases from J; bases unmatched to any gene: 3. The chain's CDR3 is CASSRDRGNYGYTF. CDR3 nucleotide sequence: TGCGCCAGCAGCCGAGACAGGGGCAACTATGGCTACACCTTC.

The V call is TRBV28, the J call TRBJ2-5; D not certain. V lost 2 bases, J lost 2 bases, and 9 bases lay in between. This CDR3 region has 14 residues. Germline-derived CDR1 and CDR2 are MDHEN and SYDVKM. CDR3 sequence reads: CASSLTALQETQYF. CDR3 DNA sequence: TGTGCCAGCAGTTTAACTGCCCTACAAGAGACCCAGTACTTC.

J is TRBJ2-1 and V is TRBV2, with D tentatively TRBD2 (5 bases). V was clipped by 6 bases and J by 5 bases, with 17 bases between them. This CDR3 comprises 15 residues. In germline, CDR1 is SNHLY, CDR2 FYNNEI. The CDR3 DNA sequence: TGTGCCAGCAGCGGAGAGAGGGCCAAAAACAATGAGCAGTTCTTC. This sequence encodes CASSGERAKNNEQFF.

This chain uses TRBV15 with TRBJ1-5; D unresolved. The CDR3 is 14 residues long. The germline V and J ends were trimmed by 2 bases and 0 bases, with 5 bases remaining between them. The germline gives CDR1 LNHNV, CDR2 YYDKDF (reference sequence). As DNA, the CDR3 is TGTGCCACCAGCAGAACATATAGCAATCAGCCCCAGCATTTT. This encodes CATSRTYSNQPQHF.

The genes are TRBV9 and TRBJ2-3, with D perhaps TRBD2 (5 bases). The germline V gene encodes CDR1 SGDLS and CDR2 YYNGEE. V lost 1 base and J 1 base, leaving 10 bases between the germline ends. The CDR3 length is 15 residues. DNA of the CDR3: TGTGCCAGCAGCGTACCAGCGGAGGGCACAGATACGCAGTATTTT. Protein: CASSVPAEGTDTQYF. Supplemented by reference TRBV9 and TRBJ2-3, the full variable domain reads DSGVTQTPKHLITATGQRVTLRCSPRSGDLSVYWYQQSLDQGLQFLIQYYNGEERAKGNILERFSAQQFPDLHSELNLSSLELGDSALYFCASSVPAEGTDTQYFGPGTRLTVL.

The V call is TRBV5-5, the J call TRBJ1-1; D gene ambiguous. This CDR3 is built from 14 residues. V was trimmed by 5 bases and J by 0 bases, leaving 11 bases between them. Germline lookup yields CDR1 SGHKS and CDR2 YYEKEE (reference sequence). The chain's CDR3 is CASRRDLMNTEAFF. As DNA, the CDR3 is TGTGCCAGCAGGCGGGATTTAATGAACACTGAAGCTTTCTTT.

This rearrangement joins TRBV7-2 to TRBJ1-5; weak D call: TRBD1 (5 bases). The CDR3 totals 16 residues. With 0 bases removed from V and 0 bases from J, the gap between germline ends came to 9 bases. CDR1 is SGHTA and CDR2 is FQGNSA in the germline V gene. Here the CDR3 reads CASSLAGTYSNQPQHF. DNA of the CDR3: TGTGCCAGCAGCTTAGCAGGGACCTATAGCAATCAGCCCCAGCATTTT. Drawing the rest from reference TRBV7-2 and TRBJ1-5, the complete variable domain is GAGVSQSPSNKVTEKGKDVELRCDPISGHTALYWYRQSLGQGLEFLIYFQGNSAPDKSGLPSDRFSAERTGGSVSTLTIQRTQQEDSAVYLCASSLAGTYSNQPQHFGDGTRLSIL.

V usage is TRBV27 and J usage is TRBJ2-7, with D hard to call. The V gene's germline CDR1 is MNHEY and CDR2 SMNVEV (reference sequence). V lost 6 bases to trimming and J lost 3 bases, with 15 bases between them. The CDR3 is 14 amino acids. The chain's CDR3 is CASSLARSGYEQYF. CDR3 nucleotide sequence: TGTGCCAGCAGCTTGGCTCGGTCAGGCTACGAGCAGTACTTC.

This chain connects TRBV6-5 to TRBJ2-7, with 9 bases lining up with TRBD1. The CDR3 consists of 15 residues. Germline lookup yields CDR1 MNHEY and CDR2 SVGAGI. Germline trimming cut 0 bases from V and 1 base from J; bases unmatched to any gene: 1. CDR3 sequence: CASSYSGTGSYEQYF. CDR3 DNA: TGTGCCAGCAGTTACTCCGGGACAGGGTCCTACGAGCAGTACTTC.